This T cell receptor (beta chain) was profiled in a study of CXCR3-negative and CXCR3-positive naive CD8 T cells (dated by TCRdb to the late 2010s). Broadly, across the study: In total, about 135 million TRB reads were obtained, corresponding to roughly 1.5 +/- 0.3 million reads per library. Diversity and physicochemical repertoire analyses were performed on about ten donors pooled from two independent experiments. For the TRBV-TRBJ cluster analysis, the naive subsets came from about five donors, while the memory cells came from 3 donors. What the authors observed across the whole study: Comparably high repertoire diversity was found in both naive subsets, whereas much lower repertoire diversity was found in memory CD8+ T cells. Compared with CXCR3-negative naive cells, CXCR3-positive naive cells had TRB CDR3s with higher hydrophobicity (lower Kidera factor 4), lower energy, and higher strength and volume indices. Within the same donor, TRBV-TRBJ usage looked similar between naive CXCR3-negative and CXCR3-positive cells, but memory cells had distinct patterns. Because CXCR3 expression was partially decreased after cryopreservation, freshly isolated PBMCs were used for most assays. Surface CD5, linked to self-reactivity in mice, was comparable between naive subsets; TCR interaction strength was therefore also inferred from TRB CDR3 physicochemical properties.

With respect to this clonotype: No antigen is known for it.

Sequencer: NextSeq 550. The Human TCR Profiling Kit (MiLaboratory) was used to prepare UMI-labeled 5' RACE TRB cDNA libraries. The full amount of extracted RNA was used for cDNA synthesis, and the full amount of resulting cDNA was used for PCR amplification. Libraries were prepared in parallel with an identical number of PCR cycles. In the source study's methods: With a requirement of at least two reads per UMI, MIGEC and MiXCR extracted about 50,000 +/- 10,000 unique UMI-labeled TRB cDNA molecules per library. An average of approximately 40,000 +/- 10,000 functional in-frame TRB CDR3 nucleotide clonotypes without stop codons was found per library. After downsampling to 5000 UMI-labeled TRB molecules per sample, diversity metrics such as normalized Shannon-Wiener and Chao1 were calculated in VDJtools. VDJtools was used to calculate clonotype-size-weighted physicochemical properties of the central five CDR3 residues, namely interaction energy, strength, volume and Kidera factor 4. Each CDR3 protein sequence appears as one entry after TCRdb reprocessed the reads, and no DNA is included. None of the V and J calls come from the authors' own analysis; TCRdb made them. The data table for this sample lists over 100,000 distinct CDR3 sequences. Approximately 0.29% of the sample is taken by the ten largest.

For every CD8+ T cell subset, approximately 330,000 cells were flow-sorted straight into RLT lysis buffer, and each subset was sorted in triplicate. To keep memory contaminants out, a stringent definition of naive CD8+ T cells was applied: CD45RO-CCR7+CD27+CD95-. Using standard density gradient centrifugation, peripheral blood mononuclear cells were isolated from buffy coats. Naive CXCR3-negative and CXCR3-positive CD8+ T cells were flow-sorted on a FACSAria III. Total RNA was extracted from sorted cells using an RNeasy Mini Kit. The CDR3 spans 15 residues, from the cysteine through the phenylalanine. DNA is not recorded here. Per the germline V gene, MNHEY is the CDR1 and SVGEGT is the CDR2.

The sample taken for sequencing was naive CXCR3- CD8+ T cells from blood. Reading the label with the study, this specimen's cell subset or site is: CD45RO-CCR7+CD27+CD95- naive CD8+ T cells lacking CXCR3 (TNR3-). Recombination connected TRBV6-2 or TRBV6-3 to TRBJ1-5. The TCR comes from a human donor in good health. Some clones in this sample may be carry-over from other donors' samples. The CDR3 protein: CAGSYWPGSNQPQHF.